Shown below are 32 T cell receptor beta chains from a single sample sequenced in a study of shared clonotypes between healthy human individuals. Profiling relied on immunoSEQ multiplex PCR, and the TCRdb table lists in-frame clones only, not all of them. The sample has a few million clones, around 90% seen once. The sample comprised naive CD4+ T cells sorted from blood. Subset: CD45RA+ positively selected. These receptors originate from a man aged 18 to 30 in good health.

The chain couples TRBV5-1 to TRBJ1-3; D unresolved. This CDR3 comprises 15 residues. Looked up from germline, CDR1 is SGHRS and CDR2 is YFSETQ. V was clipped by 0 bases and J by 0 bases, with 7 bases between them. The CDR3 region has the DNA TGCGCCAGCAGCTTGGGAGCAGGCTCTGGAAACACCATATATTTT. Its translation is CASSLGAGSGNTIYF.

V is TRBV6-1 and J is TRBJ1-2, with TRBD1 matching 8 bases. CDR1 and CDR2 (germline): MNHNS, SASEGT. The V segment lost 7 bases and the J segment 1 base; nucleotides outside the gene matches: 5. CDR3 length: 14 amino acids. The CDR3 loop is CASIRDRSNYGYTF. The CDR3 DNA reads TGTGCCAGCATTAGGGACAGGAGTAACTATGGCTACACCTTC.

The chain carries TRBV5-4 and TRBJ1-6; TRBD1 matches at 7 bases. Per germline, CDR1 SGHNT and CDR2 YYREEE (reference sequence). Trimming cost V 0 bases and J 7 bases; bases outside gene matches: 7. This CDR3 is built from 16 residues. The chain's CDR3 is CASSLVGGTVNSPLHF. The CDR3 DNA is TGTGCCAGCAGCTTGGTTGGAGGGACAGTAAATTCACCCCTCCACTTT.

The chain has TRBV27 and TRBJ1-4, with TRBD1 as a possible D gene (5 bases). CDR3 length equals 14 residues. Looked up from germline, CDR1 is MNHEY and CDR2 is SMNVEV (reference sequence). V lost 3 bases and J lost 2, with 7 bases in between. The CDR3 protein is CASSFRGTNEKLFF. The CDR3 nucleotides are TGTGCCAGCAGTTTTCGGGGGACTAATGAAAAACTGTTTTTT.

J is TRBJ2-2 and V is TRBV5-8; possibly TRBD1 for D (5 bases). From germline, CDR1 is SGHTS and CDR2 YDEGEE. This CDR3 comprises 13 residues. Trimming took 4 bases from V and 4 from J, leaving 8 bases between them. The CDR3 DNA reads as TGTGCCAGCAGCCGACAGCTCACCGGGGAGCTGTTTTTT. Its protein is CASSRQLTGELFF. Supplemented by reference TRBV5-8 and TRBJ2-2, the full variable domain reads EAGVTQSPTHLIKTRGQQATLRCSPISGHTSVYWYQQALGLGLQFLLWYDEGEERNRGNFPPRFSGRQFPNYSSELNVNALELEDSALYLCASSRQLTGELFFGEGSRLTVL.

The chain couples TRBV27 to TRBJ1-4, with TRBD1 identical over 7 bases. CDR1 MNHEY and CDR2 SMNVEV come from the germline V gene (reference sequence). The CDR3 loop spans 13 amino acids. V was clipped by 8 bases and J by 8 bases; unmatched bases: 8. This CDR3 reads CASARTGGEKLFF. In nucleotides, the CDR3 is TGTGCCAGCGCTAGGACAGGCGGCGAAAAACTGTTTTTT.

The V call is TRBV2, the J call TRBJ1-1; D is undetermined. The V gene lost 8 bases and the J gene lost 0 bases, with 10 bases spanning the gap. Germline V gives CDR1 SNHLY, CDR2 FYNNEI. The CDR3 runs 13 residues. CDR3 sequence reads: CASRDGVNTEAFF. The CDR3 region has the DNA TGTGCCAGCCGCGACGGGGTGAACACTGAAGCTTTCTTT.

The V call is TRBV18, the J call TRBJ2-7; perhaps D is TRBD1 or TRBD2 (5 bases each). Germline V lookup: CDR1 KGHSH, CDR2 LQKENI. The CDR3 is 14 residues long. With 6 bases removed from V and 1 base from J, the gap between germline ends came to 13 bases. The CDR3 region has the DNA TGTGCCAGCTCGCTCGGGACGTCATCCTACGAGCAGTACTTC. Translated, it gives CASSLGTSSYEQYF.

The rearrangement links TRBV7-2 to TRBJ2-1, with 14 nucleotides matching TRBD2. The V and J ends lost 3 bases and 8 bases, in that order; junction bases with no gene match: 6. The CDR3 extends over 16 amino acids. The germline CDR1 and CDR2 sequences are SGHTA and FQGNSA. CDR3 region: CASSFVGTSGSDEQFF. The CDR3 DNA is TGTGCCAGCAGCTTCGTTGGGACTAGCGGGAGTGATGAGCAGTTCTTC.

The sample holds one count of this clone. V is TRBV5-1 and J is TRBJ2-7, with D uncertain. The CDR3 extends over 14 amino acids. CDR1 is SGHRS and CDR2 is YFSETQ in the germline V gene. The V end lost 1 base, the J end lost 1 base, and 9 bases lay between the germline ends. CDR3 loop: CASSLQLASYEQYF. CDR3 bases: TGCGCCAGCAGCTTGCAGCTGGCGTCCTACGAGCAGTACTTC.

V gene TRBV25-1 combines with J gene TRBJ2-7; TRBD1 is a possible D gene (6 bases). Germline values: CDR1 MGHDK, CDR2 SYGVNS. Trimming stripped 2 bases from V and 0 bases from J, with 8 bases between. CDR3 size: 14 residues. This CDR3 reads CASSEGQPSYEQYF. The CDR3 bases are TGTGCCAGCAGTGAAGGACAGCCCTCCTACGAGCAGTACTTC.

This chain links TRBV7-8 with TRBJ2-7; TRBD2 is a possible D gene (5 bases). The germline V and J ends were trimmed by 4 bases and 0 bases, with 13 bases remaining between them. The CDR3 totals 15 residues. The germline V gene encodes CDR1 SGHVS and CDR2 FQNEAQ. For the CDR3, the DNA is TGTGCCAGCAGCTCGGACTTAGGGAGCTCCTACGAGCAGTACTTC. Its protein is CASSSDLGSSYEQYF.

The rearrangement links TRBV2 to TRBJ1-4, with D possibly matching TRBD1 (6 bases). CDR3 length: 15 residues. Germline V gene sequence: CDR1 SNHLY, CDR2 FYNNEI. The ends were cut back, 5 bases at V and 1 base at J, with 11 bases in the middle. DNA of the CDR3: TGTGCCAGCAGTTGGGGGGGCCTAACTAATGAAAAACTGTTTTTT. Amino acids: CASSWGGLTNEKLFF.

This rearrangement joins TRBV9 to TRBJ2-3; the D gene could be TRBD1 or TRBD2 (5 bases each). CDR3 length: 15 residues. The germline V gene encodes CDR1 SGDLS and CDR2 YYNGEE. Trimming removed 1 base at V and 3 bases at J, with 12 bases between. The CDR3 region has the DNA TGTGCCAGCAGCGTAAAAGGGGCGGGTACAGATACGCAGTATTTT. It yields the protein CASSVKGAGTDTQYF.

DNA for the CDR3: TGTGCCAGCAGCCCGGTAGAGGGGCGCATCTATGGCTACACCTTC. This encodes CASSPVEGRIYGYTF. This chain uses TRBV27 with TRBJ1-2; D is possibly TRBD1 (5 bases). The CDR3 extends over 15 amino acids. Trimming took off 6 bases at V and 4 bases at J, with 18 bases between the two ends. Per the germline V gene, CDR1 is MNHEY and CDR2 is SMNVEV (reference sequence).

This chain links TRBV5-4 with TRBJ1-1, with 9 bases lining up with TRBD1. CDR1 is SGHNT and CDR2 is YYREEE in the germline V gene (reference sequence). CDR3 length: 16 amino acids. V lost 6 bases, J lost 3 bases, and 12 bases stayed unmatched. CDR3 region: CASTQATGGGDTEAFF. For the CDR3, the DNA is TGTGCCAGCACCCAGGCTACAGGGGGCGGAGACACTGAAGCTTTCTTT. Combining the CDR3 with reference TRBV5-4 and TRBJ1-1 gives the whole variable domain ETGVTQSPTHLIKTRGQQVTLRCSSQSGHNTVSWYQQALGQGPQFIFQYYREEENGRGNFPPRFSGLQFPNYSSELNVNALELDDSALYLCASTQATGGGDTEAFFGQGTRLTVV.

The chain has TRBV30 and TRBJ2-1; D uncertain. The germline V and J ends were trimmed by 0 bases and 1 base, with 10 bases remaining between them. The CDR3 has 15 residues. Looked up from germline, CDR1 is GTSNPN and CDR2 is SVGIG (reference sequence). CDR3 bases: TGTGCCTGGAGTGTAACAGCTAGGTCCTACAATGAGCAGTTCTTC. Translating it yields CAWSVTARSYNEQFF.

This chain joins TRBV7-2 and TRBJ2-7; 8 positions agree with TRBD1. In germline, CDR1 is SGHTA, CDR2 FQGNSA. This CDR3 has 14 amino acids. After removal of 4 bases from V and 7 bases from J, the junction contained 9 bases not matched to a gene. CDR3 nucleotides: TGTGCCAGCAGCTCTACGACAGGGGCCCATGAGCAGTACTTC. Its protein is CASSSTTGAHEQYF.

CDR3 sequence reads: CASSLEGTGARDTQYF. The CDR3 region has the DNA TGCGCCAGCAGCTTGGAAGGGACAGGGGCTCGGGATACGCAGTATTTT. The V call is TRBV5-1, the J call TRBJ2-3; TRBD1 matches 10 bases. The length of the CDR3 is 16 residues. The germline V gene has CDR1 SGHRS and CDR2 YFSETQ. Trimming at V came to 0 bases and at J to 6 bases, leaving 7 bases not matched to a gene. Together with reference TRBV5-1 and TRBJ2-3, the CDR3 gives the full variable domain: KAGVTQTPRYLIKTRGQQVTLSCSPISGHRSVSWYQQTPGQGLQFLFEYFSETQRNKGNFPGRFSGRQFSNSRSEMNVSTLELGDSALYLCASSLEGTGARDTQYFGPGTRLTVL.

This chain connects TRBV9 to TRBJ2-4, with a possible D match to TRBD2 (6 bases). Per the germline V gene, CDR1 is SGDLS and CDR2 is YYNGEE. CDR3 length: 13 amino acids. V lost 4 bases to trimming and J lost 8 bases, with 13 bases between them. CDR3 bases: TGTGCCAGCAGCCCCCCGGGGGTTCACATTCAGTACTTC. Translated, it gives CASSPPGVHIQYF.

V is TRBV18 and J is TRBJ2-1; 7 bases map to TRBD1. The CDR3 length is 15 residues. V dropped 2 bases and J dropped 2; count of bases not matched to a gene: 3. Germline loops: CDR1 KGHSH, CDR2 LQKENI. The CDR3 bases are TGTGCCAGCTCACCATCAGGACAGGCCTACAATGAGCAGTTCTTC. It encodes CASSPSGQAYNEQFF.

As concerns this clone: At the DNA level, this CDR3 is encoded by other sequences in the same sample as well. V and J are TRBV7-2 and TRBJ2-7, with a weak D call TRBD1 (6 bases). This CDR3 is 14 amino acids long. The V and J ends lost 0 bases and 3 bases respectively, with 9 bases between them. From germline, CDR1 is SGHTA and CDR2 FQGNSA. The CDR3 coding sequence is TGTGCCAGCAGCTTAGCAGGACAGTTCTACGAGCAGTACTTC. Its translation is CASSLAGQFYEQYF. The full variable domain, with the rest looked up from reference TRBV7-2 and TRBJ2-7, is GAGVSQSPSNKVTEKGKDVELRCDPISGHTALYWYRQSLGQGLEFLIYFQGNSAPDKSGLPSDRFSAERTGGSVSTLTIQRTQQEDSAVYLCASSLAGQFYEQYFGPGTRLTVT.

V and J are TRBV30 and TRBJ2-3; 10 bases are shared with TRBD2. Germline loops: CDR1 GTSNPN, CDR2 SVGIG (reference sequence). The V segment lost 0 bases and the J segment 4 bases; nucleotides outside the gene matches: 7. This CDR3 contains 16 residues. CDR3 amino acids: CAWSVGVAGGPDTQYF. CDR3 DNA: TGTGCCTGGAGTGTAGGAGTAGCGGGGGGTCCAGATACGCAGTATTTT. The full variable domain, its missing parts supplied by reference TRBV30 and TRBJ2-3, is SQTIHQWPATLVQPVGSPLSLECTVEGTSNPNLYWYRQAAGRGLQLLFYSVGIGQISSEVPQNLSASRPQDRQFILSSKKLLLSDSGFYLCAWSVGVAGGPDTQYFGPGTRLTVL.

The chain has TRBV27 and TRBJ2-3, with D unresolved. CDR1 and CDR2 from the germline V gene are MNHEY and SMNVEV (reference sequence). V lost 1 base to trimming and J lost 4 bases, with 9 bases between them. The CDR3 runs to 14 residues. The CDR3 nucleotides read TGTGCCAGCAGTTTATTCGGGTGGGCAGATACGCAGTATTTT. This codes for CASSLFGWADTQYF.

The rearrangement joins TRBV6-1 to TRBJ1-4, with D perhaps matching TRBD1 (6 bases). V dropped 5 bases and J dropped 3 bases, with 13 bases sitting between them. This CDR3 has 15 residues. CDR1 is MNHNS, CDR2 SASEGT, per germline. DNA for the CDR3: TGTGCCAGCAGTCCACAGGGTTTCGCTAATGAAAAACTGTTTTTT. Protein sequence: CASSPQGFANEKLFF.

The chain joins TRBV28 to TRBJ2-3, with D unclear. The CDR3 spans 13 residues. CDR1 and CDR2 from the germline V gene are MDHEN and SYDVKM. V was shortened by 0 bases and J by 2 bases, with 3 bases between the two germline ends. CDR3 residues: CASSLWTTDTQYF. The CDR3 DNA follows: TGTGCCAGCAGTTTATGGACCACAGATACGCAGTATTTT.

Details on this clone: This same CDR3 is encoded by further DNA sequences in the sample. The chain joins TRBV7-8 to TRBJ2-3; possible D gene TRBD2, 6 bases. Trimming left V 1 base short and J 0 bases short, with 8 bases between. CDR1 SGHVS and CDR2 FQNEAQ come from the germline V gene. This CDR3 comprises 15 residues. The CDR3 DNA follows: TGTGCCAGCAGCTTAGGGGGGGTCAGCACAGATACGCAGTATTTT. It encodes CASSLGGVSTDTQYF.

The V gene is TRBV5-1, the J gene TRBJ1-1; D not certain. The CDR3 has 14 residues. The V gene's germline CDR1 is SGHRS and CDR2 YFSETQ. The V end was cut by 2 bases, the J end by 3 bases, with 11 bases between. CDR3 in amino acids: CASSFGRPDTEAFF. The CDR3 region has the DNA TGCGCCAGCAGCTTCGGGCGCCCCGACACTGAAGCTTTCTTT.

V gene TRBV14 combines with J gene TRBJ1-5; D is unclear. Trimming pared 4 bases from V and 3 bases from J, leaving 16 bases between. This CDR3 region has 16 residues. Germline CDR1 is SGHDN and CDR2 is FVKESK. The CDR3 region is CASSLLGDLNNQPQHF. Here the CDR3 DNA reads TGTGCCAGCAGCCTCCTCGGGGATCTCAACAATCAGCCCCAGCATTTT.

The V call is TRBV11-2, the J call TRBJ2-5, with a weak D call TRBD2 (5 bases). There are 14 residues in the CDR3. The ends were cut back, 4 bases at V and 5 bases at J, with 14 bases in the middle. Germline CDR1 SGHAT, CDR2 FQNNGV. The CDR3 sequence is CASSSLRGRETQYF. CDR3 nucleotide sequence: TGTGCCAGCAGCTCCCTCAGAGGGCGGGAGACCCAGTACTTC.

The chain carries TRBV19 and TRBJ2-2; D ambiguous. This CDR3 contains 14 residues. The germline V gene has CDR1 LNHDA and CDR2 SQIVND (reference sequence). Trimming removed 4 bases at V and 3 bases at J, with 9 bases between. DNA for the CDR3: TGTGCCAGTAGTAAGACTTTCGACACCGGGGAGCTGTTTTTT. Residues: CASSKTFDTGELFF.

This sequence joins TRBV19 and TRBJ2-7; TRBD2 matches at 11 bases. The CDR3 totals 16 residues. The germline gives CDR1 LNHDA, CDR2 SQIVND (reference sequence). V was pared by 4 bases and J by 3 bases, with 8 bases of the junction left unmatched. CDR3 loop: CASSKGGLAVHYEQYF. In nucleotides, the CDR3 is TGTGCCAGTAGTAAAGGGGGACTAGCGGTCCACTACGAGCAGTACTTC. Full variable domain (missing parts from reference TRBV19 and TRBJ2-7): DGGITQSPKYLFRKEGQNVTLSCEQNLNHDAMYWYRQDPGQGLRLIYYSQIVNDFQKGDIAEGYSVSREKKESFPLTVTSAQKNPTAFYLCASSKGGLAVHYEQYFGPGTRLTVT.